The rows below give T cell receptor beta chains drawn from one sample of a study of PD-L1 blockade in urothelial cancer. This table comes from immunoSEQ multiplex PCR, and its TCRdb copy is limited to in-frame clones, with some not included. Seen here are over 45,000 clones, about 90% observed once, and the top ten hold less than 8%. The sequences come from PBMCs, collected around atezolizumab (anti-PD-L1) treatment. The receptors shown here come from a man between 60 and 70 years old with urothelial cancer. CDR3s include the opening cysteine and the closing phenylalanine or tryptophan. The order of the fields is clone size, D gene, J gene, V gene, CDR3 DNA, CDR3 protein. The D gene is left open where the match is weak. Clone size is given for some rows only: seen once, a few or many times, or a class if the clone is expanded.

NA,NA,TRBJ1-1,TRBV5-1,TGCGCCAGCAGCTTGGCGAACAGGAACACTGAAGCTTTCTTT,CASSLANRNTEAFF
NA,NA,TRBJ1-4,TRBV23-1,TGCGCCAGCAGTCAATCCCGTAGGGGTGAAAAACTGTTTTTT,CASSQSRRGEKLFF
NA,TRBD1,TRBJ2-1,TRBV28,TGTGCCAGCAGTTTAACAGGGACAGGGGGTTTAGAGGAGCAGTTCTTC,CASSLTGTGGLEEQFF
NA,TRBD1,TRBJ2-1,TRBV6-5,TGTGCCAGCAGGTACAGGGGGCACGAGCAGTTCTTC,CASRYRGHEQFF
NA,TRBD2,TRBJ2-3,TRBV7-3,TGTGCCAGCAGCCCTAGCGGGGGTAGTTTTACAGATACGCAGTATTTT,CASSPSGGSFTDTQYF
NA,TRBD2,TRBJ2-1,TRBV5-1,TGCGCCAGCAGCCCGGGGGCACTAGCGGGGGTCTACAATGAGCAGTTCTTC,CASSPGALAGVYNEQFF
NA,TRBD1,TRBJ2-5,TRBV18,TGTGCCAGCTCACCACGGCTACAGGGGGAGACCCAGTACTTC,CASSPRLQGETQYF
once,TRBD1,TRBJ2-7,TRBV6-1,TGTGCCAGCAGAGTCGGACAGGGGACCTACGAGCAGTACTTC,CASRVGQGTYEQYF
NA,TRBD1,TRBJ1-2,TRBV5-4,TGTGCCAGCAGCCAGGGGACAGCCTATGGCTACACCTTC,CASSQGTAYGYTF
NA,TRBD2,TRBJ2-2,TRBV6-7,TGTGCCAGCGAGTCCGACCTTAGCGGGGGGGGGAACACCGGGGAGCTGTTTTTT,CASESDLSGGGNTGELFF
NA,NA,TRBJ2-3,TRBV14,TGTGCCAGCAGCCGTGGGGGGTCTGATACGCAGTATTTT,CASSRGGSDTQYF
NA,TRBD1,TRBJ1-6,TRBV5-1,TGCGCCAGCAGCTTACGACCTACAGGGGAGAATTATAATTCACCCCTCCACTTT,CASSLRPTGENYNSPLHF
NA,NA,TRBJ2-5,TRBV25-1,TGTGCCAGCGCACAGCGGGCCACCCAGTACTTC,CASAQRATQYF
NA,NA,TRBJ1-6,TRBV7-8,TGTGCCAGCAGCTCCCCGGGACACCAGAATTCACCCCTCCACTTT,CASSSPGHQNSPLHF
once,TRBD1,TRBJ2-7,TRBV28,TGTGCCAGCAGTCCCCGAAGGGGGCTGTACGAGCAGTACTTC,CASSPRRGLYEQYF
few,TRBD2,TRBJ2-2,TRBV2,TGTGCCAGCAGTGTAATAGGCGGGGGAGGCGGGGAGCTGTTTTTT,CASSVIGGGGGELFF
few,NA,TRBJ1-6,TRBV7-2,TGTGCCAGCAGCTCAACAGGGTTCGGTTCACCCCTCCACTTT,CASSSTGFGSPLHF
NA,NA,TRBJ1-3,TRBV7-6,TGTGCCAGCAGCTTATCCGGGACTCCAGGAAACACCATATATTTT,CASSLSGTPGNTIYF
NA,NA,TRBJ1-5,TRBV6-6,TGTGCCAGCAGGATGGCAGGGTCCCACAATCAGCCCCAGCATTTT,CASRMAGSHNQPQHF
NA,NA,TRBJ1-1,TRBV5-1,TGCGCCAGCAGCCTACACCGACAGGCCAGTGAAGCTTTCTTT,CASSLHRQASEAFF
NA,NA,TRBJ2-5,TRBV11-2,TGTGCCAGCAGCTTAGTAGCGGCAGGGGGAGAGACCCAGTACTTC,CASSLVAAGGETQYF
NA,TRBD1,TRBJ2-7,TRBV9,TGTGCCAGCAGCGTAGACGGGGGGACAGGGGCCTACGAGCAGTACTTC,CASSVDGGTGAYEQYF
NA,NA,TRBJ2-3,TRBV6-5,TGTGCCAGCAGCTTCTCCACAGATACGCAGTATTTT,CASSFSTDTQYF
NA,NA,TRBJ1-2,TRBV30,TGTGCCTGGAGTGAACCGGAGACGGCGCTCCGGTATGGCTACACCTTC,CAWSEPETALRYGYTF
once,NA,TRBJ1-5,TRBV5-1,TGCGCCAGCAGCTTGGACAGCGGCCGGGGGCCCCAGCATTTT,CASSLDSGRGPQHF
NA,NA,TRBJ2-1,TRBV5-6,TGTGCCAGCAGCTTGGGGTCTAGCCGGAACTCCTACAATGAGCAGTTCTTC,CASSLGSSRNSYNEQFF
NA,TRBD2,TRBJ2-2,TRBV18,TGTGCCAGCTCACCACGCGGGGGGTACACCGGGGAGCTGTTTTTT,CASSPRGGYTGELFF
NA,NA,TRBJ2-3,TRBV30,TGTGCCTGGAGTGTAGGGGGGGCGGGGAGCACAGATACGCAGTATTTT,CAWSVGGAGSTDTQYF
NA,NA,TRBJ2-2,TRBV9,TGTGCCAGCAGCCTAGGCGGTGGTCAGCGGGAGCTGTTTTTT,CASSLGGGQRELFF
NA,TRBD1,TRBJ1-2,TRBV11-2,TGTGCCAGCAGCTCACGGACAGGTCTCTATGGCTACACCTTC,CASSSRTGLYGYTF
NA,NA,TRBJ1-6,TRBV28,TGTGCCAGCAGCCCCCTCCGAGGGATGAACTCACCCCTCCACTTT,CASSPLRGMNSPLHF
NA,TRBD1,TRBJ2-4,TRBV5-6,TGTGCCAGCAGCTTGCCGGGACAGAAAAACATTCAGTACTTC,CASSLPGQKNIQYF
NA,TRBD1,TRBJ2-5,TRBV6-6,TGTGCCAGCAAGACACAGGGGGGAGAAGAGACCCAGTACTTC,CASKTQGGEETQYF
NA,TRBD1,TRBJ1-5,TRBV18,TGTGCCAGCTCACCCGAGACAGGGGGCAATCAGCCCCAGCATTTT,CASSPETGGNQPQHF
NA,NA,TRBJ2-1,TRBV28,TGTGCCAGCAGTTTATCGTTTGGCAGGGCTTCCTACAATGAGCAGTTCTTC,CASSLSFGRASYNEQFF
NA,TRBD2,TRBJ2-3,TRBV4-3,TGCGCCAGCAGCCAAGAGCCTAGCGGGGGGGCAGATACGCAGTATTTT,CASSQEPSGGADTQYF
NA,NA,TRBJ1-6,TRBV7-2,TGTGCCAGCAGCTTAGGCGTCCCCGGCGGTTCACCCCTCCACTTT,CASSLGVPGGSPLHF
NA,NA,TRBJ1-4,TRBV6-1,TGTGCCAGCACGGGGTCGGTGAGCGGTAATGAAAAACTGTTTTTT,CASTGSVSGNEKLFF
NA,NA,TRBJ1-1,TRBV28,TGTGCCAGCAGTCCTCAACAGGGATCTGAAGCTTTCTTT,CASSPQQGSEAFF
once,NA,TRBJ1-5,TRBV29-1,TGCAGCGTACAGGGCGCGAGCAATCAGCCCCAGCATTTT,CSVQGASNQPQHF
NA,TRBD2,TRBJ2-2,TRBV28,TGTGCCAGCAGTTTGGGGAGTAGCGGGGGTGGCACCGGGGAGCTGTTTTTT,CASSLGSSGGGTGELFF
NA,NA,TRBJ1-5,TRBV7-2,TGTGCCAGCAGCTTAGGTGGACAGCACAATCAGCCCCAGCATTTT,CASSLGGQHNQPQHF
NA,NA,TRBJ2-2,TRBV2,TGTGCCAGCAGGGAAAGGGGAGGGAACACCGGGGAGCTGTTTTTT,CASRERGGNTGELFF
NA,NA,TRBJ2-3,TRBV10-3,TGTGCCATCAGTGAGTCGTGGGAGGGCACAGATACGCAGTATTTT,CAISESWEGTDTQYF
NA,TRBD2,TRBJ2-1,TRBV6-5,TGTGCCAGCAGTTTTCTAGCGGGGGCCTACAATGAGCAGTTCTTC,CASSFLAGAYNEQFF
NA,TRBD2,TRBJ2-3,TRBV7-2,TGTGCCAGCAGACTTAGCGGGGGGGCGGGAGATACGCAGTATTTT,CASRLSGGAGDTQYF